These T cell receptor beta chains were read from a single sample in a study of early T cells in non-severe SARS-CoV-2 infection. A single record per CDR3 protein comes from TCRdb applying MiXCR to the 5' RACE reads. The data contain approximately 50,000 distinct CDR3 sequences, 9.5% to 12% of them seen just once; the ten biggest clones take up approximately 13%. The sample was whole blood. Receptors originate from an adult who was a healthcare worker with PCR-confirmed SARS-CoV-2 infection or an uninfected control (not recorded which). CDR3s include the opening cysteine and the closing phenylalanine or tryptophan. D genes are given only for firm matches. The size field is filled for only some rows; it gives once, few, many or a size class.

j_call,clone_size,v_call,d_call,cdr3_aa,cdr3_nt
TRBJ2-1,many,TRBV9,NA,CASSVHTGAPEQFF,TGTGCCAGCAGCGTACATACCGGGGCCCCTGAGCAGTTCTTC
TRBJ2-2,many,TRBV28,TRBD2,CASSNTAGGPLGELFF,TGTGCCAGCAGCAACACGGCGGGAGGGCCTCTGGGGGAGCTGTTTTTT
TRBJ1-5,many,TRBV20-1,NA,CSAGGGYQPQHF,TGCAGTGCTGGGGGAGGTTATCAGCCCCAGCATTTT
TRBJ1-1,NA,TRBV6-2/TRBV6-3,TRBD1,CASSSGQGMNTEAFF,TGTGCCAGCAGTTCGGGACAGGGGATGAACACTGAAGCTTTCTTT
TRBJ1-1,many,TRBV18,NA,CASSPGRTTEAFF,TGTGCCAGCTCACCTGGCAGAACTACTGAAGCTTTCTTT
TRBJ1-5,many,TRBV6-6,NA,CASSTSNQPQHF,TGTGCCAGCAGTACGAGCAATCAGCCCCAGCATTTT
TRBJ2-6,NA,TRBV6-4,NA,CASSDGTSGANVLTF,TGTGCCAGCAGTGACGGTACTTCTGGGGCCAACGTCCTGACTTTC
TRBJ2-1,few,TRBV6-5,TRBD1,CASLTGLNEQFF,TGTGCCAGCCTGACAGGGCTGAATGAGCAGTTCTTC
TRBJ2-1,many,TRBV5-1,NA,CASTRMGGGEQFF,TGCGCCAGCACCCGAATGGGGGGAGGTGAGCAGTTCTTC
TRBJ2-7,few,TRBV28,NA,CASTGFSSYEQYF,TGTGCCAGTACAGGGTTTAGCTCCTACGAGCAGTACTTC
TRBJ2-1,many,TRBV10-3,TRBD1,CAISESQTGGGGQFF,TGTGCCATCAGTGAGTCCCAAACAGGGGGCGGAGGGCAGTTCTTC
TRBJ2-3,many,TRBV7-2,NA,CASSLVVTDTQYF,TGTGCCAGCAGCTTAGTGGTAACAGATACGCAGTATTTT
TRBJ2-1,many,TRBV7-9,TRBD2,CASSLTQLASGTNLNEQFF,TGTGCCAGCAGCTTAACCCAGCTCGCTAGCGGGACTAATCTCAATGAGCAGTTCTTC
TRBJ2-3,many,TRBV6-2/TRBV6-3,NA,CASCVGLGTQYF,TGTGCCAGCTGCGTAGGCCTGGGTACGCAGTATTTT
TRBJ2-1,many,TRBV9,TRBD2,CASSVEGTRRINEQFF,TGTGCCAGCAGCGTAGAGGGGACTAGGAGAATCAATGAGCAGTTCTTC
TRBJ2-4,many,TRBV11-2,NA,CASSLSILGNIQYF,TGTGCCAGCAGCTTGAGTATCCTGGGGAACATTCAGTACTTC
TRBJ1-5,many,TRBV10-3,NA,CAISDGEGNQPQHF,TGTGCCATCAGTGACGGTGAGGGCAATCAGCCCCAGCATTTT
TRBJ2-1,many,TRBV5-5,TRBD2,CASRPVAGLAGPVRQFF,TGTGCCAGCAGGCCGGTAGCGGGACTAGCGGGTCCGGTAAGGCAGTTCTTC
TRBJ2-1,NA,TRBV7-2,TRBD2,CASSAPPGGNEQFF,TGTGCCAGCAGCGCCCCCCCGGGGGGCAATGAGCAGTTCTTC
TRBJ2-7,few,TRBV11-1,NA,CASSLAASTSYEQYF,TGTGCCAGCAGCTTAGCGGCGTCGACTTCCTACGAGCAGTACTTC
TRBJ2-5,many,TRBV4-1,NA,CASSRTEQETQYF,TGCGCCAGCAGTCGCACTGAACAAGAGACCCAGTACTTC
TRBJ1-3,medium-sized,TRBV29-1,NA,CSVSQGSGNTIYF,TGCAGCGTTTCTCAGGGCTCCGGAAACACCATATATTTT
TRBJ2-3,many,TRBV7-8,NA,CASSRFGRGASTDTQYF,TGTGCCAGCAGCCGCTTCGGTCGCGGGGCCAGCACAGATACGCAGTATTTT
TRBJ2-6,many,TRBV5-5,NA,CASSPAPTSGANVLTF,TGTGCCAGCAGCCCGGCGCCCACCTCTGGGGCCAACGTCCTGACTTTC
TRBJ2-5,many,TRBV7-9,NA,CASSSYRVTQYF,TGTGCCAGCAGCTCGTACAGGGTAACCCAGTACTTC